This T cell receptor beta chain was recorded in a study of tumor and adjacent non-tumor tissue in lung cancer. Study-level findings and limits: Tumor repertoires had a smaller top 100 clone share than normal lung.

In the case of this clonotype: Its target is not known.

Three rounds of nested PCR, following a modified ARM-PCR protocol, produced the TCRbeta library. Each CDR3 protein gets one entry after TCRdb re-called the multiplex PCR reads with MiXCR. The repertoire holds around 40,000 distinct CDR3 sequences, with more than 50% as singletons. The template was RNA from unsorted bulk tissue. The normal lung tissue was taken more than 3 cm from the tumor edge. The V end was cut by 5 bases, the J end by 7 bases, with 12 bases between. This CDR3 is 14 amino acids long. The germline V gene has CDR1 MNHNY and CDR2 SVGAGI (reference sequence). The chain joins TRBV6-6 to TRBJ1-6, with D perhaps matching TRBD1 (6 bases). The sequence derives from a man in his fifties or sixties with non-small cell lung cancer. Source material: distant non-tumor lung tissue. The CDR3 sequence is CASSPQGGNSPLHF. DNA of the CDR3: TGTGCCAGCAGTCCACAGGGAGGCAATTCACCCCTCCACTTT.